This T cell receptor beta chain appears in the sequencing data of a study of liver allograft versus peripheral blood T cells. As for the study in general: Hepatic allograft T cell receptor repertoires were evaluated relative to those present in recipients' peripheral blood.

J gave up 2 bases and V 2 bases, and 3 bases lay outside the gene matches. The CDR3 is 15 residues long. This clonotype is judged medium-sized. Its specificity is not known. Whole-study findings and limits: Intragraft T cell receptor repertoires of liver allografts were reportedly distinct from those in peripheral blood.

TCRdb processed the reads anew with MiXCR; each CDR3 protein has one entry. The sample lists over 9,000 distinct CDR3 sequences; roughly 27% were seen once. The sequence derives from a human patient who had a liver transplant. The graft donor may be the source of some T cells. The J gene is TRBJ1-3, the V gene TRBV12-3 or TRBV12-4, with 7 bases fitting TRBD1. CDR3 protein: CASSLLQGAGNTIYF. Written as DNA, the CDR3 is TGTGCCAGCAGTTTATTGCAGGGGGCTGGAAACACCATATATTTT.